This TCR beta chain was recovered during a study of OX40 agonist ivuxolimab in advanced cancers. Across the study: A partial response was reached by three patients: one with hepatocellular carcinoma and two with cutaneous melanoma.

The method was immunoSEQ multiplex PCR; TCRdb's version includes in-frame clones alone and lacks a portion of them. The sample contains about 61,000 clones, approximately 90% of which appear only once. Prior autoimmune disease or systemic immunosuppression barred patients. The sequencing used CD4+ or CD8+ T cells sorted from blood, collected in a trial of the OX40 agonist ivuxolimab. The sequence came from an adult with an advanced solid tumor such as melanoma, head and neck, liver or kidney cancer.

CDR3: CASSKVRFSEAFF. CDR3 in DNA: TGTGCCAGCAGCAAAGTCCGGTTCAGCGAAGCTTTCTTT. V usage is TRBV5-6 and J usage is TRBJ1-1; D is unresolved. The CDR3 length is 13 residues. Trimming shortened V by 4 bases and J by 8 bases, and 15 bases separated the two germline ends. Germline V gene data show CDR1 as SGHDT and CDR2 as YYEEEE.